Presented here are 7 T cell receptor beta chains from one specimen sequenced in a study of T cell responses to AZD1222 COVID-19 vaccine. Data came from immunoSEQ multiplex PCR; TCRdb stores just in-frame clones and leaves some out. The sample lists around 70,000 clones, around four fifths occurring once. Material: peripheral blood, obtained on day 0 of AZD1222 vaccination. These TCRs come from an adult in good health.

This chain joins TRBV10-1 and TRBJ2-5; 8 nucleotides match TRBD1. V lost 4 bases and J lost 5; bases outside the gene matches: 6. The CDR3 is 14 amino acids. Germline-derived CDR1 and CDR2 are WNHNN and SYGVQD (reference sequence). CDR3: CASSAGGRGETQYF. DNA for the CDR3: TGCGCCAGCAGTGCAGGGGGCCGAGGGGAGACCCAGTACTTC.

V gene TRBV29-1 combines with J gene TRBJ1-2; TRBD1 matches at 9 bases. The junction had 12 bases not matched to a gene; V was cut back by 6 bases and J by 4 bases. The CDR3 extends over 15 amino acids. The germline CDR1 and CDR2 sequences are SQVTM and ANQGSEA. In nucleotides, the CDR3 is TGCAGCGTAGCCCCCAGGACAGGGGTCCCCTATGGCTACACCTTC. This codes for CSVAPRTGVPYGYTF.

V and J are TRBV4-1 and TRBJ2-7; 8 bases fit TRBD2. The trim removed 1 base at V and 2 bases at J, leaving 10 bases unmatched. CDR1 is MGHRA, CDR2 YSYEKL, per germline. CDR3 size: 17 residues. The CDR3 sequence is CASSQVPTGGSPYEQYF. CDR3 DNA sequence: TGCGCCAGCAGCCAAGTACCAACGGGGGGGTCCCCCTACGAGCAGTACTTC.

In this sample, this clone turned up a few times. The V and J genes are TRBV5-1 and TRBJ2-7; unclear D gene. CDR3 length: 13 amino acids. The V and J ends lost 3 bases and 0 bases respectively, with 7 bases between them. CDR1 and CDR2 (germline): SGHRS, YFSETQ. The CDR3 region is CASSSQRSYEQYF. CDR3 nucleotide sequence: TGCGCCAGCAGCTCACAGCGCTCCTACGAGCAGTACTTC.

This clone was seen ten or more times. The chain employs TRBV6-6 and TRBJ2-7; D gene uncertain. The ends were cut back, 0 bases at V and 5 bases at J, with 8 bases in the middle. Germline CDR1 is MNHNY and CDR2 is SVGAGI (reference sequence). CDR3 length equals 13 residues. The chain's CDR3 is CASSYSSRNEQYF. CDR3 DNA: TGTGCCAGCAGTTACTCGAGCAGAAACGAGCAGTACTTC.

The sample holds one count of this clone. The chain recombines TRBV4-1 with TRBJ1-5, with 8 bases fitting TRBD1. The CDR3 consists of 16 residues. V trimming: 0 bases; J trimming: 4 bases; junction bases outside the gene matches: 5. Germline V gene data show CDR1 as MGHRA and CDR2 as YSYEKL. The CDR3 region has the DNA TGCGCCAGCAGCCAAGATCAGGGGGCTCTTAATCAGCCCCAGCATTTT. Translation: CASSQDQGALNQPQHF.

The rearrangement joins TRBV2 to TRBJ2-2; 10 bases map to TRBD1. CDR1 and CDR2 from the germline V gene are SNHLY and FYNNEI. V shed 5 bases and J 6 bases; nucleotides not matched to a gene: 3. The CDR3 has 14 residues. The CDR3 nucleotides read TGTGCCAGCAGTCGACAGGGGGCGTCCGGGGAGCTGTTTTTT. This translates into CASSRQGASGELFF.